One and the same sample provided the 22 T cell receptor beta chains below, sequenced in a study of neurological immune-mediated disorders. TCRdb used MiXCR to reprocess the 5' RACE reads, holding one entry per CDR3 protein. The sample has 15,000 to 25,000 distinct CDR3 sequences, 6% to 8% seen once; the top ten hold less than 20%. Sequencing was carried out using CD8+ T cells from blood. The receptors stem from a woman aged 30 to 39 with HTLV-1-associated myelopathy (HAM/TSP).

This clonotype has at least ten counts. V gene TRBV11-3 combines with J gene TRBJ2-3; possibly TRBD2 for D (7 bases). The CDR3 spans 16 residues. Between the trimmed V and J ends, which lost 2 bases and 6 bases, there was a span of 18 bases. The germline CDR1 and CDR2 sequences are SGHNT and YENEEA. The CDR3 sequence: CASSLTEGGAWDTQYF. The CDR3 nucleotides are TGTGCCAGCAGCTTAACGGAAGGGGGGGCCTGGGATACGCAGTATTTT.

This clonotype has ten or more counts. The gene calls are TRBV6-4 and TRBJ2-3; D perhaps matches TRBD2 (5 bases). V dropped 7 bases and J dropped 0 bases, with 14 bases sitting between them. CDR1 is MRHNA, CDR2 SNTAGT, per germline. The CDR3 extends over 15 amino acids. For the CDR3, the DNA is TGTGCCAGCAAAAAAGGGAGTGCGAGCACAGATACGCAGTATTTT. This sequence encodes CASKKGSASTDTQYF.

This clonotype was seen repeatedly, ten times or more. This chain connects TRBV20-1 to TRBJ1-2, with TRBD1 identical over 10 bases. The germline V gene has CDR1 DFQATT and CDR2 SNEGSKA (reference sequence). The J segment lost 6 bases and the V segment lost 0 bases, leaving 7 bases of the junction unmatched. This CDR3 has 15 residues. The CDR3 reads CSARDADRGWHGYTF. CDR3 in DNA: TGCAGTGCTAGAGACGCGGACAGGGGGTGGCATGGCTACACCTTC.

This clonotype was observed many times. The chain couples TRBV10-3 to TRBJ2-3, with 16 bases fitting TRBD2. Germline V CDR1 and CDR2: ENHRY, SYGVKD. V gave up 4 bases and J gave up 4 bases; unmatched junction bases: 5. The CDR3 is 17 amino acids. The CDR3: CAISVGTSGGASDTQYF. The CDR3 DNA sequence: TGTGCCATCAGTGTTGGGACTAGCGGGGGGGCTTCAGATACGCAGTATTTT.

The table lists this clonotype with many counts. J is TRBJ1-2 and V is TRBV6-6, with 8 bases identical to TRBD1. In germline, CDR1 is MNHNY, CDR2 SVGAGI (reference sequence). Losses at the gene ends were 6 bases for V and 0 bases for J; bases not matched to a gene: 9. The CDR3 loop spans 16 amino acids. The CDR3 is CASSLLPGQANYGYTF. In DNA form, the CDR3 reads TGTGCCAGCAGCTTACTCCCGGGACAGGCTAACTATGGCTACACCTTC.

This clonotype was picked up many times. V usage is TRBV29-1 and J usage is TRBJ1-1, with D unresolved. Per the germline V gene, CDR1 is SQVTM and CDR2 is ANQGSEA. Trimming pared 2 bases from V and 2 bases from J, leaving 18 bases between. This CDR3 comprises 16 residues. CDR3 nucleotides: TGCAGCGTTGAATCGGGCGTCCTCTCAGCAAACACTGAAGCTTTCTTT. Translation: CSVESGVLSANTEAFF.

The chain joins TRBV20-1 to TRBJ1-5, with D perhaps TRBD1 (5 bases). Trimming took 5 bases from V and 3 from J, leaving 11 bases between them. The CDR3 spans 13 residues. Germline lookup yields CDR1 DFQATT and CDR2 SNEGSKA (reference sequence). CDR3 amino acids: CSALRQLNQPQHF. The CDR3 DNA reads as TGCAGTGCTCTTCGACAGCTCAATCAGCCCCAGCATTTT.

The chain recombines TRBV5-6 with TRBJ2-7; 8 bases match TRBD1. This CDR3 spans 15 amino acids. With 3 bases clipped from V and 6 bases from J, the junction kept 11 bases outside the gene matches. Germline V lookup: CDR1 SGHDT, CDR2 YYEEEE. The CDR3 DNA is TGTGCCAGCAGCTGGGGAACAGGGGGACGCGGCGAGCAGTACTTC. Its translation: CASSWGTGGRGEQYF.

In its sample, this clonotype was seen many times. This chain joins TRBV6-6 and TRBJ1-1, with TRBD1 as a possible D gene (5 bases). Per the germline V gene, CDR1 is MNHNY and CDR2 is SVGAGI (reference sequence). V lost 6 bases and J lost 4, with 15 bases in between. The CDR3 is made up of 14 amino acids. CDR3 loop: CASSPGGAGTEAFF. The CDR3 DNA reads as TGTGCCAGCAGCCCGGGTGGGGCCGGCACTGAAGCTTTCTTT.

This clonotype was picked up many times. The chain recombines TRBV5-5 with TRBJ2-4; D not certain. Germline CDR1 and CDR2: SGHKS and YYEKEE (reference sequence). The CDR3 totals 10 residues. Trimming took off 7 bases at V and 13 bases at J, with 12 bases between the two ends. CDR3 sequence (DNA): TGTGCCAGCGACCCGGGCCCACAGTACTTC. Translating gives CASDPGPQYF.

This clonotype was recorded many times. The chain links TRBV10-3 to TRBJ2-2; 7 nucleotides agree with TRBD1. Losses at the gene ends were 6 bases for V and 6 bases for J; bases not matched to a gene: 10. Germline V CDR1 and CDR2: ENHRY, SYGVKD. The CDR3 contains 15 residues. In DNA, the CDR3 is TGTGCCATCAGCAGACAGGGAAATTCGGCCGGGGAGCTGTTTTTT. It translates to CAISRQGNSAGELFF.

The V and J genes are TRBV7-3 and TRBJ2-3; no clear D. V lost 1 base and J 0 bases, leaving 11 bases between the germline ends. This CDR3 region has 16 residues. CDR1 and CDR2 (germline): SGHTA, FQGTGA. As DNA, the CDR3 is TGTGCCAGCAGCTTAAGTGAGGTCGACAGCACAGATACGCAGTATTTT. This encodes CASSLSEVDSTDTQYF.

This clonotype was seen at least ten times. CDR3 coding DNA: TGCGCCAGCAGCTTGTATCTCCGGGCAGCCCGCTATGGCTACACCTTC. It specifies CASSLYLRAARYGYTF. V and J are TRBV5-1 and TRBJ1-2; D gene unclear. The germline gives CDR1 SGHRS, CDR2 YFSETQ. The ends were cut back, 1 base at V and 4 bases at J, with 17 bases in the middle. This CDR3 is built from 16 residues.

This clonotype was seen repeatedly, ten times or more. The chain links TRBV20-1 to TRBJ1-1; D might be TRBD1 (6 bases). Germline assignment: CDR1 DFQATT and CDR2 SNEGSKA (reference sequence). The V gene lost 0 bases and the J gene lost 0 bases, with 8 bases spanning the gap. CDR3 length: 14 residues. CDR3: CSARDGGLNTEAFF. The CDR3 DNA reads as TGCAGTGCTAGAGACGGGGGCCTGAACACTGAAGCTTTCTTT.

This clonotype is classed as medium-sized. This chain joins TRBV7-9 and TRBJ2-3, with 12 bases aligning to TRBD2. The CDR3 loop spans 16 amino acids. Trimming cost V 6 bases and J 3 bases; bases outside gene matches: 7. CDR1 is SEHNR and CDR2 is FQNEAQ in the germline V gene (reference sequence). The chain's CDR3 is CASRRLAGGPTDTQYF. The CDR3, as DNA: TGTGCCAGCAGACGGCTAGCGGGGGGGCCGACAGATACGCAGTATTTT.

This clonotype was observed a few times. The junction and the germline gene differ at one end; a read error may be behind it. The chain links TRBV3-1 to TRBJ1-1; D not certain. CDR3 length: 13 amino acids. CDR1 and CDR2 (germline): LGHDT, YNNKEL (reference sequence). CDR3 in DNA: TGTGCCAGCAGCAAAGCGTGGAACACTGAAACTTTCTTT. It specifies CASSKAWNTETFF.

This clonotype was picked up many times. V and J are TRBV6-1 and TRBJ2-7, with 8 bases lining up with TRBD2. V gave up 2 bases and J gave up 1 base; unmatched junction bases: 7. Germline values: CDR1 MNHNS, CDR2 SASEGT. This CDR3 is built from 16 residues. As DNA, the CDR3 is TGTGCCAGCAGTGAACGTCGGGGGGGCAGTTCCTACGAGCAGTACTTC. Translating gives CASSERRGGSSYEQYF.

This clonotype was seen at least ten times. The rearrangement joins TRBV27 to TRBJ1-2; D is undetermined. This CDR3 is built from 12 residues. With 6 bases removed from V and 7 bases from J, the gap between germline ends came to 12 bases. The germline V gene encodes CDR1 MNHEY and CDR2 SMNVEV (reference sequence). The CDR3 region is CASSGGLRGYTF. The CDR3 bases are TGTGCCAGCAGCGGAGGGCTCCGTGGCTACACCTTC.

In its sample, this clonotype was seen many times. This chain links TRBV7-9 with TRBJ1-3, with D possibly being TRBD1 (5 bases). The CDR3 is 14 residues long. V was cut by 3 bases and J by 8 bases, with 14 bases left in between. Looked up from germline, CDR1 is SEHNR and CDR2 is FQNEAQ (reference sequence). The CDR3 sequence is CASSFGGRGDTIYF. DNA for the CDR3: TGTGCCAGCAGCTTTGGCGGTCGGGGGGACACCATATATTTT. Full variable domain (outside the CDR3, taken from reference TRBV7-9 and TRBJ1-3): DTGVSQNPRHKITKRGQNVTFRCDPISEHNRLYWYRQTLGQGPEFLTYFQNEAQLEKSRLLSDRFSAERPKGSFSTLEIQRTEQGDSAMYLCASSFGGRGDTIYFGEGSWLTVV.

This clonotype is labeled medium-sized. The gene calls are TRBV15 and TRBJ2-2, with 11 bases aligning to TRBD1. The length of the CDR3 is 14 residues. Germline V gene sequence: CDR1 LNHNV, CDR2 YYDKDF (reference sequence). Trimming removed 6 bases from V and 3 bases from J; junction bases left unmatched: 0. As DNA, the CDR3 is TGTGCCACCAGGGGACAGGGGGACACCGGGGAGCTGTTTTTT. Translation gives CATRGQGDTGELFF.

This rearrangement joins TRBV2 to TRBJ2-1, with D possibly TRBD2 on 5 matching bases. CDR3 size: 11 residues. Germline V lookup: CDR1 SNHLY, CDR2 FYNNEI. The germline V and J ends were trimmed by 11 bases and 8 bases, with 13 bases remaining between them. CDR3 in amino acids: CALGLEDEQFF. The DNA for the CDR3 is TGTGCCCTCGGACTGGAGGATGAGCAGTTCTTC.

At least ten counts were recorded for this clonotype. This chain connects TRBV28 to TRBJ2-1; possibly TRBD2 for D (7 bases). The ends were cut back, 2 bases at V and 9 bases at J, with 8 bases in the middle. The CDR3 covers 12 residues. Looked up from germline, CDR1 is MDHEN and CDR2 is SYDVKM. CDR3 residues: CASSLRGGEQFF. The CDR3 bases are TGTGCCAGCAGTTTAAGGGGGGGTGAGCAGTTCTTC.